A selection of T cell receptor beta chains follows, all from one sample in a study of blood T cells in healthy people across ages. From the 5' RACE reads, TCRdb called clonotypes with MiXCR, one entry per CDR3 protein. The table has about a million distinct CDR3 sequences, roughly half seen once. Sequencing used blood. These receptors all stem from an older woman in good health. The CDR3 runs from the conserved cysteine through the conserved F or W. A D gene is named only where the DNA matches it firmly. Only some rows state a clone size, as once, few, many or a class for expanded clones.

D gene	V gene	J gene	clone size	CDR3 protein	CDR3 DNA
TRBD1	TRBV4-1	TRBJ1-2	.	CASSRPRQGEYTF	TGCGCCAGCAGCCGCCCGAGACAGGGAGAGTACACCTTC
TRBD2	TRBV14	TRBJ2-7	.	CASSHSYFLAGGPARSYEQYF	TGTGCCAGCAGCCATTCGTATTTTCTAGCGGGAGGGCCGGCCCGTTCCTACGAGCAGTACTTC
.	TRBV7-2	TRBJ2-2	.	CASSLAKNTGELFF	TGTGCCAGCAGCTTAGCGAAGAACACCGGGGAGCTGTTTTTT
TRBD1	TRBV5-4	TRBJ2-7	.	CASSPRRGTGGQEQYF	TGTGCCAGCAGCCCGCGTCGAGGGACAGGGGGCCAGGAGCAGTACTTC
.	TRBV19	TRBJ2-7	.	CASSIAGNEQYF	TGTGCCAGTAGTATAGCGGGGAACGAGCAGTACTTC
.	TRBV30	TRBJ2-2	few	CAWRRGDRNTGELFF	TGTGCCTGGAGGAGGGGGGACAGGAACACCGGGGAGCTGTTTTTT
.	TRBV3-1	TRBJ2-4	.	CASSPLGKNIQYF	TGTGCCAGCAGCCCTTTGGGCAAAAACATTCAGTACTTC
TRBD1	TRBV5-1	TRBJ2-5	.	CASSPDRAGAETQYF	TGCGCCAGCAGCCCGGACAGGGCAGGGGCAGAGACCCAGTACTTC
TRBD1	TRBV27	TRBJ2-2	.	CASSLLWTGAGELFF	TGTGCCAGCAGTTTACTTTGGACAGGGGCCGGGGAGCTGTTTTTT
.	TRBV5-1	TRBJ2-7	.	CASSIGQSPGAYEQYF	TGCGCCAGCAGCATCGGACAGTCCCCAGGAGCCTACGAGCAGTACTTC
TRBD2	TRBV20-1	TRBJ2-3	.	CSARDLAAGILTDTQYF	TGCAGTGCTAGAGATTTGGCAGCGGGAATTCTCACAGATACGCAGTATTTT
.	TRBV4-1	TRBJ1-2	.	CASSQGPLETATF	TGCGCCAGCAGCCAAGGGCCCTTAGAGACGGCCACCTTC
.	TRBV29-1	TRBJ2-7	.	CSVEGGGEQYF	TGCAGCGTTGAAGGGGGTGGCGAGCAGTACTTC
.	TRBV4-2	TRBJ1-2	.	CASSQDLSLGAYGYTF	TGTGCCAGCAGCCAAGACTTATCCCTGGGCGCCTATGGCTACACCTTC
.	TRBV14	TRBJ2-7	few	CASSQDLSPIYEQYF	TGTGCCAGCAGCCAAGATTTATCCCCCATCTACGAGCAGTACTTC
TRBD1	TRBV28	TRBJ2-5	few	CASTISGRGGGETQYF	TGTGCCAGCACCATCTCCGGCAGAGGGGGCGGTGAGACCCAGTACTTC
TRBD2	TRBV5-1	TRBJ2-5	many	CASSLGLAGRETQYF	TGCGCCAGCAGCCTTGGACTAGCGGGAAGGGAGACCCAGTACTTC
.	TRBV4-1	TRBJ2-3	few	CASSQEGDPPHPTDTQYF	TGCGCCAGCAGCCAAGAGGGGGACCCCCCACACCCCACAGATACGCAGTATTTT
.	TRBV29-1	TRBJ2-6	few	CSVGLSGANVLTF	TGCAGCGTGGGGCTGTCTGGGGCCAACGTCCTGACTTTC
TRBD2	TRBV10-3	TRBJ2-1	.	CAIKPGLAGAVGEQFF	TGTGCCATCAAACCGGGACTAGCGGGAGCTGTCGGTGAGCAGTTCTTC
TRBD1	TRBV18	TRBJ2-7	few	CASSPIGTGYPYEQYF	TGTGCCAGCTCACCAATAGGGACAGGGTATCCCTACGAGCAGTACTTC
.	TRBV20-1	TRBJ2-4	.	CSALSDSRDKNIQYF	TGCAGTGCTCTATCTGACAGCAGGGACAAAAACATTCAGTACTTC
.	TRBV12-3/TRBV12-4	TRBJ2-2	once	CASRPDGTGELFF	TGTGCCAGCAGACCCGACGGGACCGGGGAGCTGTTTTTT
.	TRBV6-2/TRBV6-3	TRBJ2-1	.	CASSPLKVQNEQFF	TGTGCCAGCAGCCCCCTAAAAGTTCAAAATGAGCAGTTCTTC
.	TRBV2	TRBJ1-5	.	CASSGDRRGFQPQHF	TGTGCCAGCAGTGGAGATAGGAGGGGATTTCAGCCCCAGCATTTT
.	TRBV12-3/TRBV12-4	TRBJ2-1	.	CASSFLLSYNEQFF	TGTGCCAGCAGTTTCCTCTTATCCTACAATGAGCAGTTCTTC
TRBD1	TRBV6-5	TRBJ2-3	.	CATAGDRGTDTQYF	TGTGCCACCGCCGGGGACAGGGGCACAGATACGCAGTATTTT
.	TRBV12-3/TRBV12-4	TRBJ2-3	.	CASSPSEFTDTEYF	TGTGCCAGCAGTCCTAGCGAGTTCACAGATACGGAGTATTTT
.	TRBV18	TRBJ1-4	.	CASSPGHLGEKLFF	TGTGCCAGCTCACCGGGACACCTTGGTGAAAAACTGTTTTTT
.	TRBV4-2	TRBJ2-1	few	CASSRGASYNEQFF	TGTGCCAGCAGCCGAGGGGCTTCCTACAATGAGCAGTTCTTC
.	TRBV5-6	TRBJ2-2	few	CASSLSVTGELFF	TGTGCCAGCAGCTTGAGTGTCACCGGGGAGCTGTTTTTT
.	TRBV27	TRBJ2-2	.	CASSQITGELFF	TGTGCCAGCAGTCAAATCACCGGGGAGCTGTTTTTT
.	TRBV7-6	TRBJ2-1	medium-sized	CASSLERGGGNEQFF	TGTGCCAGCAGCTTAGAAAGAGGAGGAGGGAATGAGCAGTTCTTC
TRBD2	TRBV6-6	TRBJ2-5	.	CASSTASGKLDEQYF	TGTGCCAGCAGTACCGCTAGCGGGAAGTTAGATGAGCAGTACTTC
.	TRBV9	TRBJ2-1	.	CASSVVGVSYNEQFF	TGTGCCAGCAGCGTAGTTGGCGTGAGCTACAATGAGCAGTTCTTC
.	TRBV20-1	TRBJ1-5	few	CSTMNGNQPQHF	TGCAGTACTATGAATGGCAATCAGCCCCAGCATTTT
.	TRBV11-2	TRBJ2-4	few	CASRPLAKNIQYF	TGTGCCAGCAGGCCTTTAGCCAAAAACATTCAGTACTTC
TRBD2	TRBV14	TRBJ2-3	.	CASSRSGTSGIDTQYF	TGTGCCAGCAGCCGATCCGGGACTAGCGGGATTGATACGCAGTATTTT
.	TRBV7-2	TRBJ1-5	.	CASSLVGRTNQPQHF	TGTGCCAGCAGCCTAGTCGGGCGCACAAATCAGCCCCAGCATTTT
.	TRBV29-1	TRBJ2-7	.	CSVEVAGKGEQYF	TGCAGCGTTGAAGTTGCGGGGAAGGGCGAGCAGTACTTC
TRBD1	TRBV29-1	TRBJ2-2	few	CSGDRGNTGELFF	TGCAGCGGCGACAGGGGGAACACCGGGGAGCTGTTTTTT
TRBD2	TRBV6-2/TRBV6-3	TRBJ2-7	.	CASSYRSSGRAIHEQYF	TGTGCCAGCAGTTACCGGTCTAGCGGGAGGGCCATCCACGAGCAGTACTTC
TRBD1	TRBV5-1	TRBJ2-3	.	CASSYQGQLTDTQYF	TGCGCCAGCAGCTACCAGGGACAGCTCACAGATACGCAGTATTTT
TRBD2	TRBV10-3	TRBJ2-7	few	CAINSRGSSYEQYF	TGTGCCATCAATTCGCGCGGGAGCTCCTACGAGCAGTACTTC
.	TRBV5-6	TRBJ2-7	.	CASNLVYVASGDYEQYF	TGTGCCAGCAACTTGGTGTACGTCGCCAGCGGAGACTACGAGCAGTACTTC
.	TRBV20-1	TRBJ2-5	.	CSAEITYNEQYF	TGCAGTGCCGAGATCACCTACAATGAGCAGTACTTC
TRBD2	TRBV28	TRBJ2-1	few	CASSPPKRERVYNEQFF	TGTGCCAGCAGCCCCCCGAAGCGGGAGAGGGTTTACAATGAGCAGTTCTTC
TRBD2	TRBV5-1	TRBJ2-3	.	CASSGGLAGGPDTQYF	TGCGCCAGCAGCGGGGGACTCGCGGGAGGGCCAGATACGCAGTATTTT
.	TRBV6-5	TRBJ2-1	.	CASSPRSDGNEQFF	TGTGCCAGCAGTCCCCGATCGGACGGTAATGAGCAGTTCTTC
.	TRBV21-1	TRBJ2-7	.	CASSPPASSYEQYF	TGTGCCAGCAGCCCCCCCGCTAGCTCCTACGAGCAGTACTTC
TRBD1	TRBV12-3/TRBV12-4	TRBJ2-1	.	CASSLPGQGAQGEQFF	TGTGCCAGCAGTTTACCTGGACAGGGGGCGCAAGGTGAGCAGTTCTTC